The TCR beta chain under discussion was sequenced for a study of T cell repertoires in cytomegalovirus infection. About the research overall: Signatures in public TCR beta sequences pointed to both CMV infection and matching HLA type. Findings and caveats of the study: What dominated the ex vivo response were HLA-C-restricted CMV-specific TCR beta clonotypes. Pooled public TCR beta family frequency picked out CMV carriers with the relevant HLA.

This clonotype was counted many times. Its antigen remains unidentified. TCRdb recomputed calls from the reads with MiXCR, one row per CDR3 protein. The sample contains under 350,000 distinct CDR3 sequences, about 9.2% of which appear only once. Trimming removed 6 bases at V and 3 bases at J, with 12 bases between. Germline V CDR1 and CDR2: MDHEN, SYDVKM. The CDR3 spans 14 residues. The V gene is TRBV28, the J gene TRBJ1-5; tentative D call: TRBD1 (5 bases). The clonotype was recovered from a human donor in good health (CMV status not recorded). Some clones in this sample may be carry-over from other donors' samples. Specimen: PBMCs. The CDR3: CASRQTATNQPQHF. CDR3 in DNA: TGTGCCAGCAGACAGACAGCTACCAATCAGCCCCAGCATTTT.